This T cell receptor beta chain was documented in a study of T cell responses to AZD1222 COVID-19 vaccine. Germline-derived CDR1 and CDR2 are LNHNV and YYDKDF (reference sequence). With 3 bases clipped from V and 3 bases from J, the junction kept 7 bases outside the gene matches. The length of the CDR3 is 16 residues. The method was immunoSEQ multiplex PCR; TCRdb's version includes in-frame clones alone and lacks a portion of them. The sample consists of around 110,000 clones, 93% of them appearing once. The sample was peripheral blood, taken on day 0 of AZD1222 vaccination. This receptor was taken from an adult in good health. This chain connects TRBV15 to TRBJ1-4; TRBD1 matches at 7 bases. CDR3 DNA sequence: TGTGCCACCAGCAGTGGGACGGACAGGCCTAATGAAAAACTGTTTTTT. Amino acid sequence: CATSSGTDRPNEKLFF. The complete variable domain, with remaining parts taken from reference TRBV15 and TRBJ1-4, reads DAMVIQNPRYQVTQFGKPVTLSCSQTLNHNVMYWYQQKSSQAPKLLFHYYDKDFNNEADTPDNFQSRRPNTSFCFLDIRSPGLGDTAMYLCATSSGTDRPNEKLFFGSGTQLSVL.